This T cell receptor beta chain is drawn from a study of blood T cell repertoires in COVID-19. Study context: The United States, Italy and Spain were the sources of the acute and convalescent COVID-19 samples.

The study drew participants aged roughly 18 to 89 years from 20 to 30 US areas. Participant reports of clinical history set cohort assignment. Trimming shortened V by 5 bases and J by 3 bases, and 16 bases separated the two germline ends. Germline CDR1 SGHTA, CDR2 FQGNSA. The CDR3 runs to 16 residues. Original data processing: Amplified reference gene primers provided the basis for estimating nucleated cell counts. Sequencing was performed with immunoSEQ multiplex PCR; in TCRdb, only in-frame clones are kept and a portion is missing. Clone size and V and J calls were adopted from that table, with D and trimming inferred from the DNA. The sample includes some 150,000 clones, roughly 90% of them seen just once.

This clonotype was sampled from a woman aged 25 to 39 with acute COVID-19. The chain couples TRBV7-2 to TRBJ2-2; D not certain. Sample: PBMCs or T cells enriched from blood (not recorded which). CDR3 residues: CASSPWFAVDTGELFF. The CDR3 DNA reads as TGTGCCAGCAGCCCATGGTTTGCGGTGGACACCGGGGAGCTGTTTTTT.